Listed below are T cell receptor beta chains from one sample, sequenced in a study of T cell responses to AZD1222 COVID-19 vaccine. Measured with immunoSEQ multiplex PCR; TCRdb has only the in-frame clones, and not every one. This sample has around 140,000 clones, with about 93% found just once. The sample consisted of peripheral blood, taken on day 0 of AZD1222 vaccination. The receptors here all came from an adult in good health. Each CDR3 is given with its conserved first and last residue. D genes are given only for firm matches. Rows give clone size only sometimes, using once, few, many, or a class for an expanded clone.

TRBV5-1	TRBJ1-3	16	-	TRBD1	CASSLRGQAAGNTIYF	TGCGCCAGCAGCTTGAGGGGACAGGCCGCTGGAAACACCATATATTTT
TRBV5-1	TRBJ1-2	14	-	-	CASSPLPGNYGYTF	TGCGCCAGCAGCCCGCTGCCAGGGAACTATGGCTACACCTTC
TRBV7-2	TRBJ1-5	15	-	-	CASSYRQASNQPQHF	TGTGCCAGCAGCTATCGACAGGCTAGCAATCAGCCCCAGCATTTT
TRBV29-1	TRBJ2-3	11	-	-	CSVLVVDTQYF	TGCAGCGTTCTTGTTGTAGATACGCAGTATTTT
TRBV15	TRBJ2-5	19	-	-	CATSRVRPQEGVIQETQYF	TGTGCCACCAGCAGAGTGCGGCCCCAGGAGGGCGTCATACAAGAGACCCAGTACTTC
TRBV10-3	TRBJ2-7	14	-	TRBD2	CAIGTSGRKNEQYF	TGTGCCATCGGGACTAGCGGGAGGAAAAACGAGCAGTACTTC
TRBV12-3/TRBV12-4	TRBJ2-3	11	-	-	CASAYSDTQYF	TGTGCCAGCGCCTACTCAGATACGCAGTATTTT
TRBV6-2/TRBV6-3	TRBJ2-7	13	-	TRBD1	CASSWTGGNEQYF	TGTGCCAGCAGTTGGACAGGGGGAAACGAGCAGTACTTC
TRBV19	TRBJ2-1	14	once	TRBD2	CASRTSVRYNEQFF	TGTGCCAGTAGAACTAGCGTGAGGTACAATGAGCAGTTCTTC
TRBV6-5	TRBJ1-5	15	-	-	CASIRDGYSNQPQHF	TGTGCCAGCATACGGGACGGCTATAGCAATCAGCCCCAGCATTTT
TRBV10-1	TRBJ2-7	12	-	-	CASSASGLEQYF	TGCGCCAGCAGTGCGTCAGGGCTAGAGCAGTACTTC
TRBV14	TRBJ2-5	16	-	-	CASSRTNAGWGETQYF	TGTGCCAGCAGTCGAACTAACGCCGGTTGGGGAGAGACCCAGTACTTC
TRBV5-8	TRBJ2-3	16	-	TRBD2	CASSLLAGASTDTQYF	TGTGCCAGCAGCTTACTAGCGGGGGCTAGCACAGATACGCAGTATTTT
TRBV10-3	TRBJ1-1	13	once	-	CAIRYGGDTEAFF	TGTGCTATAAGGTACGGCGGGGACACTGAAGCTTTCTTT
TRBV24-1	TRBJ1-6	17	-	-	CAGPQGPEGPYNSPLHF	TGTGCCGGACCACAGGGACCCGAGGGCCCCTATAATTCACCCCTCCACTTT
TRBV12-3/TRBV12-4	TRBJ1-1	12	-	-	CASSPAWTEAFF	TGTGCCAGCAGCCCCGCGTGGACTGAAGCTTTCTTT
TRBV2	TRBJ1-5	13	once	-	CASSERGREPQHF	TGTGCCAGCAGTGAGAGGGGGAGGGAGCCCCAGCATTTT
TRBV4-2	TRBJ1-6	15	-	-	CASSQDLQGNSPLHF	TGTGCCAGCAGCCAAGATTTACAGGGAAATTCACCCCTCCACTTT
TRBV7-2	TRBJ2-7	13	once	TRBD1	CASSWDRDYEQYF	TGTGCCAGCAGCTGGGACAGGGATTACGAGCAGTACTTC
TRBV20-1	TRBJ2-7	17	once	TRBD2	CSASYGTSGRAGYEQYF	TGCAGTGCTAGTTATGGGACTAGCGGGAGGGCCGGTTACGAGCAGTACTTC
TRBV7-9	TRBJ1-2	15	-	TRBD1	CASSPPTGFGYGYTF	TGTGCCAGCAGCCCTCCGACAGGGTTCGGGTATGGCTACACCTTC
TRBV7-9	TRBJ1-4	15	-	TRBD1	CASSETGTGGEKLFF	TGTGCCAGCAGCGAAACCGGGACAGGGGGAGAAAAACTGTTTTTT
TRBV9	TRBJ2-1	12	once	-	CASSAAKNEQFF	TGTGCCAGCAGCGCCGCCAAAAATGAGCAGTTCTTC
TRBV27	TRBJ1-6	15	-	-	CASSQTGTTNSPLHF	TGTGCCAGCAGTCAGACCGGGACGACAAATTCACCCCTCCACTTT
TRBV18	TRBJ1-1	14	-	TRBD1	CASSPRGGDTEAFF	TGTGCCAGCTCACCCAGGGGGGGCGACACTGAAGCTTTCTTT
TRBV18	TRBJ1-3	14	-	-	CASSPTGTGNTIYF	TGTGCCAGCTCACCAACAGGGACTGGAAACACCATATATTTT
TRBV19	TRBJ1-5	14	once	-	CATLPGRSNQPQHF	TGTGCCACCCTCCCGGGTCGTAGCAATCAGCCCCAGCATTTT
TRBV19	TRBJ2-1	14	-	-	CASSSGGRIGEQFF	TGTGCCAGTAGTAGCGGGGGCCGGATCGGGGAGCAGTTCTTC
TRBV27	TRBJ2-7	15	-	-	CASSLAGYSLFEQYF	TGTGCCAGCAGTTTGGCAGGGTATTCTCTTTTTGAGCAGTACTTC
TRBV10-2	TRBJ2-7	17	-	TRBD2	CASSGGLAGAFSYEQYF	TGCGCCAGCAGTGGGGGACTAGCGGGGGCATTCTCCTACGAGCAGTACTTC
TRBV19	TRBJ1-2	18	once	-	CASSRGGAAPSFNYGYTF	TGTGCCAGTAGTCGGGGCGGGGCAGCGCCATCCTTTAACTATGGCTACACCTTC
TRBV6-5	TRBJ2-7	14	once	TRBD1	CASRRSAGGYEQYF	TGTGCCAGCAGGCGAAGCGCAGGGGGCTACGAGCAGTACTTC
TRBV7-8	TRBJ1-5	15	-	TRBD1	CASSSRQGAPQPQHF	TGTGCCAGCAGCTCTAGACAGGGGGCCCCTCAGCCCCAGCATTTT
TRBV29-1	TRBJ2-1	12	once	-	CSVEVPSNEQFF	TGCAGCGTTGAAGTACCTAGCAATGAGCAGTTCTTC
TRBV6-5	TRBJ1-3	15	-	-	CASALGGAAGNTIYF	TGTGCCAGTGCCTTGGGGGGTGCTGCTGGAAACACCATATATTTT
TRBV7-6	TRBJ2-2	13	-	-	CASSLSWTGELFF	TGTGCCAGCAGCCTCTCGTGGACCGGGGAGCTGTTTTTT
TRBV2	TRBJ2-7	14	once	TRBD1	CASSVDRATYEQYF	TGTGCCAGCAGTGTTGACAGGGCCACCTACGAGCAGTACTTC
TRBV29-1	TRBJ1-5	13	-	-	CSVRDNYNQPQHF	TGCAGCGTCCGGGACAATTACAATCAGCCCCAGCATTTT
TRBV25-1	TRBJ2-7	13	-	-	CASSEGATYEQYF	TGTGCCAGCAGTGAAGGGGCCACCTACGAGCAGTACTTC
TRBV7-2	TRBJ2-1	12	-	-	CASSLVTGEQFF	TGTGCCAGCAGCTTGGTAACAGGGGAGCAGTTCTTC
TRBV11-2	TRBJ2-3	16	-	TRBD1	CASSLPRTGLTDTQYF	TGTGCCAGCAGCTTACCTCGGACAGGATTGACAGATACGCAGTATTTT
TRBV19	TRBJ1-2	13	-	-	CASKYSAGYGYTF	TGTGCCAGTAAATATTCAGCAGGCTATGGCTACACCTTC
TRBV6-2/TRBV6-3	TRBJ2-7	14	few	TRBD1	CASSHGTAASEQYF	TGTGCCAGCAGTCATGGGACAGCCGCGTCCGAGCAGTACTTC
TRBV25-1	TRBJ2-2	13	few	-	CASSQDGGGELFF	TGTGCCAGCAGTCAGGACGGCGGCGGGGAGCTGTTTTTT
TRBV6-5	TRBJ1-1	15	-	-	CASALRGVRSTEAFF	TGTGCCAGCGCCTTGCGAGGGGTGCGGAGCACTGAAGCTTTCTTT
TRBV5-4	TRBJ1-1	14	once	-	CASSSQLPNTEAFF	TGTGCCAGCAGCTCACAGCTCCCGAACACTGAAGCTTTCTTT
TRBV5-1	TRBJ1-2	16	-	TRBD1	CASSFIEAGGPRGYTF	TGCGCCAGCAGCTTTATAGAGGCAGGGGGCCCGAGAGGCTACACCTTC
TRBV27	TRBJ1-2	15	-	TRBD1	CASSARQGWIYGYTF	TGTGCCAGCAGTGCCCGACAGGGATGGATCTATGGCTACACCTTC
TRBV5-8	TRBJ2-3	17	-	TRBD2	CASSLGRTSGGARSQYF	TGTGCCAGCAGCTTGGGAAGGACTAGCGGGGGGGCCAGGTCGCAGTATTTT
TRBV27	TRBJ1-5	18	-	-	CASSPRSPRVSGNQPQHF	TGTGCCAGCAGCCCGAGGAGCCCCCGGGTCAGCGGCAATCAGCCCCAGCATTTT
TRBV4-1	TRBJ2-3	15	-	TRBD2	CASSQARGSADTQYF	TGCGCCAGCAGCCAAGCCCGCGGGAGCGCAGATACGCAGTATTTT
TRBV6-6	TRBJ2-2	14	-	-	CATESGTNTGELFF	TGTGCCACCGAGAGCGGTACGAACACCGGGGAGCTGTTTTTT